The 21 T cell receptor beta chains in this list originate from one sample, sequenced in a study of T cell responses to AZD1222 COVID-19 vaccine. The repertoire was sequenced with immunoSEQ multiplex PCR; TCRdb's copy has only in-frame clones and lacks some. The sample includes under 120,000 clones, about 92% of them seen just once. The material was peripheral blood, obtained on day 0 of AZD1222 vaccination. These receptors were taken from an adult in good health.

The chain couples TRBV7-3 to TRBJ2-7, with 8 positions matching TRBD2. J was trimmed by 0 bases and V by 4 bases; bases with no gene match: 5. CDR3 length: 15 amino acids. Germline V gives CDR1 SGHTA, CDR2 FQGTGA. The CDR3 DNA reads TGTGCCAGCAGCTACGGTAGCGGGGACTCCTACGAGCAGTACTTC. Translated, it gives CASSYGSGDSYEQYF.

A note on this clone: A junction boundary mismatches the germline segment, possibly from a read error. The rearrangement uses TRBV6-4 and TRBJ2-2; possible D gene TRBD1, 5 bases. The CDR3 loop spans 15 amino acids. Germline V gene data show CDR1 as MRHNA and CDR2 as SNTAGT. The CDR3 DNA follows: TGTGCCAGCAGTGACTCGGCAGGGAACCCCGGGGAGCTGTTTTTT. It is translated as CASSDSAGNPGELFF.

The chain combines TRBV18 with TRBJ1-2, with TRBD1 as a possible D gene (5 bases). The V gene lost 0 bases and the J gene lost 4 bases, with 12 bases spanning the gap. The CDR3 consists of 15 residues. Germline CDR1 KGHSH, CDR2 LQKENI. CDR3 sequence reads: CASSPPSQGGYGYTF. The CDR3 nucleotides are TGTGCCAGCTCACCACCCTCGCAGGGAGGCTATGGCTACACCTTC.

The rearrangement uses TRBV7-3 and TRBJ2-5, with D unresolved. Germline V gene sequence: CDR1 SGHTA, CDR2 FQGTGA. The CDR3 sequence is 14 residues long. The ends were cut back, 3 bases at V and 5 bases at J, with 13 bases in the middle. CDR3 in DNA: TGTGCCAGCAGCTTCAGTGGGATTGGGGAGACCCAGTACTTC. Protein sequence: CASSFSGIGETQYF.

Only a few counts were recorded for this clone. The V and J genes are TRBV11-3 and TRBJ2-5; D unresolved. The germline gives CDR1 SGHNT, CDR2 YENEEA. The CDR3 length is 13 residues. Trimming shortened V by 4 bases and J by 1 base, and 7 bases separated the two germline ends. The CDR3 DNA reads TGTGCCAGCAGCTGGGCAGGCCAAGAGACCCAGTACTTC. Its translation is CASSWAGQETQYF.

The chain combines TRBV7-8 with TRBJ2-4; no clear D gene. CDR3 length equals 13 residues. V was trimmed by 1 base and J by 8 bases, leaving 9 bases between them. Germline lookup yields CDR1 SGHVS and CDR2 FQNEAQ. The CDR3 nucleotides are TGTGCCAGCAGCTTAGGGGTCCTGGACATTCAGTACTTC. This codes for CASSLGVLDIQYF.

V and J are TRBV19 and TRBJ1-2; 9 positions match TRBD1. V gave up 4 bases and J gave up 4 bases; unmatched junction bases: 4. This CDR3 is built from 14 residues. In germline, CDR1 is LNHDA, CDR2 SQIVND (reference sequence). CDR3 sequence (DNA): TGTGCCAGTAGTAGGGACAGGGCTCTCTATGGCTACACCTTC. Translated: CASSRDRALYGYTF.

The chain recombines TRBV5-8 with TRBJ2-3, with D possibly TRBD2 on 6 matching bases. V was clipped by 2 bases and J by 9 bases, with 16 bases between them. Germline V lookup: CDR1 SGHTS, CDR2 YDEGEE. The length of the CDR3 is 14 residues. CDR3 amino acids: CASSLEVGLSTQYF. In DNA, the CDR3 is TGTGCCAGCAGCTTAGAGGTGGGACTGTCGACGCAGTATTTT. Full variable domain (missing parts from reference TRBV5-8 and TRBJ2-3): EAGVTQSPTHLIKTRGQQATLRCSPISGHTSVYWYQQALGLGLQFLLWYDEGEERNRGNFPPRFSGRQFPNYSSELNVNALELEDSALYLCASSLEVGLSTQYFGPGTRLTVL.

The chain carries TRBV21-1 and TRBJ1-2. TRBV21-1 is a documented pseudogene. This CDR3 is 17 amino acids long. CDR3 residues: CASSKGFWGRGFYGYTF. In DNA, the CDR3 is TGTGCCAGCAGCAAAGGTTTCTGGGGGCGGGGGTTCTATGGCTACACCTTC.

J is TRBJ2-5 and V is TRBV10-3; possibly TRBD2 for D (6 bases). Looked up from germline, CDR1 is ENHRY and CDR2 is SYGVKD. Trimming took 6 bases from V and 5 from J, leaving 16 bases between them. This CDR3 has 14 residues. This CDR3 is CAISAGTDGETQYF. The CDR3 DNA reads TGTGCCATCAGCGCCGGGACTGACGGCGAGACCCAGTACTTC.

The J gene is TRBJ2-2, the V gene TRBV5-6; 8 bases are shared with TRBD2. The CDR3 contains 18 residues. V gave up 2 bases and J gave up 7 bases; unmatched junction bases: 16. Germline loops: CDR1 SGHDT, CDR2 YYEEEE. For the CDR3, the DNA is TGTGCCAGCAGCTTCGGCCTCCGCAGCGGGAGATTCGACGGGGAGCTGTTTTTT. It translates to CASSFGLRSGRFDGELFF. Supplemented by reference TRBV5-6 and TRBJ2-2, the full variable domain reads DAGVTQSPTHLIKTRGQQVTLRCSPKSGHDTVSWYQQALGQGPQFIFQYYEEEERQRGNFPDRFSGHQFPNYSSELNVNALLLGDSALYLCASSFGLRSGRFDGELFFGEGSRLTVL.

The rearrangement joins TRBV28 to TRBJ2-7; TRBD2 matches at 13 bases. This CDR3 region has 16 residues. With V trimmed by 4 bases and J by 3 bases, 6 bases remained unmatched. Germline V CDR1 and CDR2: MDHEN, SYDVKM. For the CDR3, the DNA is TGTGCCAGCAGTTCCATGAGACTAGCGGGAGGCTACGAGCAGTACTTC. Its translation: CASSSMRLAGGYEQYF.

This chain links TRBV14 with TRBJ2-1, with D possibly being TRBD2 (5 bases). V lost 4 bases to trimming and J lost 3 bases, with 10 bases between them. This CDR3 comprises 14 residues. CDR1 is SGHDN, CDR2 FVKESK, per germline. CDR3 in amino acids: CASSPGKVYNEQFF. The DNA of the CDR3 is TGTGCCAGCAGCCCGGGAAAGGTCTACAATGAGCAGTTCTTC.

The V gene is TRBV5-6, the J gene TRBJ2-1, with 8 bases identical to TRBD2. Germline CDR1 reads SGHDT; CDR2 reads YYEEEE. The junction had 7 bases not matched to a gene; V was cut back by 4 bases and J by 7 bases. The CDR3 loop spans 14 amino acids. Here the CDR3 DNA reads TGTGCCAGCAGCGGTATCGGGGGGGCGAATGAGCAGTTCTTC. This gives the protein CASSGIGGANEQFF.

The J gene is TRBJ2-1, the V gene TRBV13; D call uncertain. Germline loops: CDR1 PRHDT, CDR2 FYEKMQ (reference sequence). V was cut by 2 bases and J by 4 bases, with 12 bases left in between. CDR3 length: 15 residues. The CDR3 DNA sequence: TGTGCCAGCAGCTTAAGGGTTTTTGTTTACAATGAGCAGTTCTTC. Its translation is CASSLRVFVYNEQFF.

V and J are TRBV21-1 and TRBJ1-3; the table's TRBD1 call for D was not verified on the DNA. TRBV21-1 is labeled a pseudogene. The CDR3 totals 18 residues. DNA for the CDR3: TGTGCCAGCAGCAAAGGGACAGGGTCGATCGAACGTGGAAACACCATATATTTT. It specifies CASSKGTGSIERGNTIYF.

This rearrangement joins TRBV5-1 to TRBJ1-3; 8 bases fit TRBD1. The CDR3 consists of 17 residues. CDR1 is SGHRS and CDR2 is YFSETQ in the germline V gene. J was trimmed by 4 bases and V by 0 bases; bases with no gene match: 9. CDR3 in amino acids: CASSLERQGKVGNTIYF. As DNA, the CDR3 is TGCGCCAGCAGCTTGGAAAGACAGGGGAAGGTCGGAAACACCATATATTTT.

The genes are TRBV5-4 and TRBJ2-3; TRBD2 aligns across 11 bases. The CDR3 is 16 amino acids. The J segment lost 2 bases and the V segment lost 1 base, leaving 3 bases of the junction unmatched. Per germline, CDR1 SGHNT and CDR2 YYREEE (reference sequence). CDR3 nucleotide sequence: TGTGCCAGCAGCTTGACTAGCGGGAGTATCACAGATACGCAGTATTTT. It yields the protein CASSLTSGSITDTQYF.

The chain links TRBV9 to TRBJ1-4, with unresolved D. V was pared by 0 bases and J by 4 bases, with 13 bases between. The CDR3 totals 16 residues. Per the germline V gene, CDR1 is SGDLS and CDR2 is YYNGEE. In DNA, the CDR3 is TGTGCCAGCAGCGTAGGGGTCTCCCGAAATAATGAAAAACTGTTTTTT. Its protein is CASSVGVSRNNEKLFF.

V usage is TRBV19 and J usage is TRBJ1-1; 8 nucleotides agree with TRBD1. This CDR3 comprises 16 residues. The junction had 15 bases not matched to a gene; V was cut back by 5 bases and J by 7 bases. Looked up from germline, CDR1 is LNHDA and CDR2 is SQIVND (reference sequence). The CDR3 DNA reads TGTGCCAGTAGTTCCGGGACACAGGGGGTAACGGGTGAAGCTTTCTTT. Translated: CASSSGTQGVTGEAFF.

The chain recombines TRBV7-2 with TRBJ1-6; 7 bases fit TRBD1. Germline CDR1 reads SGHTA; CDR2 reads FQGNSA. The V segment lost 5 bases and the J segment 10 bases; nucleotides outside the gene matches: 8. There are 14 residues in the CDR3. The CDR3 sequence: CASSAQGFESPLHF. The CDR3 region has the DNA TGTGCCAGCAGCGCACAGGGGTTTGAGTCACCCCTCCACTTT.